This T cell receptor (beta chain) was retrieved from a study of shared clonotypes between healthy human individuals. Study overall: CD4 naive and CD4 memory each took three plates per donor, while CD8 naive took two and CD8 memory one.

The protocol was immunoSEQ multiplex PCR, while the TCRdb copy is restricted to in-frame clones and leaves out a portion. The table has about 2 million clones, roughly 94% seen once; the top ten hold approximately 1.2%. Germline loops: CDR1 MGHRA, CDR2 YSYEKL. The CDR3 extends over 15 amino acids. Trimming pared 1 base from V and 0 bases from J, leaving 9 bases between. Naive CD8 isolation took CD45RO-negative cells positively selected for CCR7 and excluded terminally differentiated effector memory CD45RA+ cells. Only Caucasian adults living in Nashville, Tennessee made up the donor group. Worth noting for this clone: Its antigen remains unknown. Other DNA sequences within the sample encode an identical CDR3.

Findings and limits, study-wide: Among non-shared clonotypes, generation probabilities were lower than among those shared by all four donors. Incomplete sequencing of sorted subsets was indicated by rarefaction despite large depth.

Sequencing was carried out using naive CD8+ T cells sorted from blood. This sequence joins TRBV4-1 and TRBJ1-1, with no clear D. The receptor was derived from a man between 18 and 29 years old in good health. The CDR3 loop reads CASSQGPVMNTEAFF. The CDR3 bases are TGCGCCAGCAGCCAAGGACCGGTCATGAACACTGAAGCTTTCTTT.